This is a list of T cell receptor beta chains from one sample in a study of T cell responses to AZD1222 COVID-19 vaccine. Profiling relied on immunoSEQ multiplex PCR, and the TCRdb table lists in-frame clones only, not all of them. The sample lists more than 150,000 clones, roughly 91% seen once, with roughly 26% in the top ten. This specimen was peripheral blood, taken 28 days after the second AZD1222 dose. The receptors shown here come from an adult who received the AZD1222 COVID-19 vaccine. The CDR3 runs from the conserved cysteine through the conserved F or W. The D gene is left open where the match is weak. Clone size is given for some rows only: seen once, a few or many times, or a class if the clone is expanded.

v_gene,abundance,j_gene,d_gene,len,CDR3nt,CDR3aa
TRBV11-2,-,TRBJ2-1,TRBD2,18,TGTGCCAGCAGCTTAGTTCGGTCTAGCGGGAGGGCCGGCAATGAGCAGTTCTTC,CASSLVRSSGRAGNEQFF
TRBV21-1,-,TRBJ2-3,-,16,TGTGCCAGCAGCCTCGGGGAGGTAACTTGTGCAGATACGCAGTATTTT,CASSLGEVTCADTQYF
TRBV3-1/TRBV3-2,-,TRBJ2-7,-,13,TGTGCCAGCAGCCGCGCCAGCTCCTACGAGCAGTACTTC,CASSRASSYEQYF
TRBV24-1,-,TRBJ1-2,TRBD1,13,TGTGCCACCAGGGGCAGGGGGCTGGGTGGCTACACCTTC,CATRGRGLGGYTF
TRBV28,-,TRBJ2-5,-,16,TGTGCCAGCAGATTAAGACAGGCATCTCTTCAAGAGACCCAGTACTTC,CASRLRQASLQETQYF
TRBV24-1,-,TRBJ2-7,TRBD2,13,TGTGCCACCAGTGGCGGGGGGACCTACGAGCAGTACTTC,CATSGGGTYEQYF
TRBV9,-,TRBJ2-3,TRBD2,17,TGTGCCAGCAGCGTAGGGGGTAGCGGGGCTAGCACAGATACGCAGTATTTT,CASSVGGSGASTDTQYF
TRBV19,once,TRBJ2-6,-,16,TGTGCCAGTAGTATCGAGGACGGCTCTGGGGCCAACGTCCTGACTTTC,CASSIEDGSGANVLTF
TRBV7-9,-,TRBJ2-1,-,14,TGTGCCAGCAGCCTAGGTCCTACCTCTACTGAGCAGTTCTTC,CASSLGPTSTEQFF
TRBV5-1,-,TRBJ2-7,-,12,TGCGCCAGCAGTAGCGGTTCCTACGAGCAGTACTTC,CASSSGSYEQYF
TRBV3-1/TRBV3-2,-,TRBJ1-5,TRBD1,16,TGTGCCAGCAGCCCAGGGACAGGGTGGGGCAATCAGCCCCAGCATTTT,CASSPGTGWGNQPQHF
TRBV5-1,-,TRBJ1-2,-,12,TGCGCCAGTCGATCCGCCAACTATGGCTACACCTTC,CASRSANYGYTF
TRBV18,-,TRBJ1-1,-,13,TGTGCCAGCTCACCACCGGGGGTCACTGAAGCTTTCTTT,CASSPPGVTEAFF
TRBV2,-,TRBJ2-7,-,11,TGTGCCAGCACTATGGGCAACGAGCAGTACTTC,CASTMGNEQYF
TRBV6-2/TRBV6-3,-,TRBJ2-6,-,14,TGTGCCAGCAGTGGACACTCTGGGGCCAACGTCCTGACTTTC,CASSGHSGANVLTF
TRBV11-2,-,TRBJ2-7,-,14,TGTGCCAGCAGGCCAGTACGGGAGCCCCACGAGCAGTACTTC,CASRPVREPHEQYF
TRBV19,-,TRBJ1-5,-,14,TGTGCCAGTAGTATTGGGGGGGACAATCAGCCCCAGCATTTT,CASSIGGDNQPQHF
TRBV12-3/TRBV12-4,-,TRBJ2-7,-,13,TGTGCCAGCAGTGACCCACGATCGTGGGAGCAGTACTTC,CASSDPRSWEQYF
TRBV29-1,once,TRBJ1-1,-,10,TGCAGCGTTGACGACACTGAAGCTTTCTTT,CSVDDTEAFF
TRBV7-3,-,TRBJ1-3,-,16,TGTGCCAGCAGCTCGTCGGGTGGGGGTGGTGGAAACACCATATATTTT,CASSSSGGGGGNTIYF
TRBV2,few,TRBJ2-7,TRBD1,16,TGTGCCAGCAGTGAAGCGCGGGCTGGACAGGGCTACGAGCAGTACTTC,CASSEARAGQGYEQYF
TRBV28,-,TRBJ1-5,-,15,TGTGCCAGCAGTCATGGACAGAGGAGCAATCAGCCCCAGCATTTT,CASSHGQRSNQPQHF
TRBV18,-,TRBJ2-7,-,13,TGTGCCAGCTCACTTTCGAGGGAGAGGAAGCAGTACTTC,CASSLSRERKQYF
TRBV28,-,TRBJ2-3,TRBD2,15,TGTGCCAGCAGCGTGGCTAGAGCCCAGCGGGGTACGCAGTATTTT,CASSVARAQRGTQYF
TRBV5-1,-,TRBJ2-3,TRBD1,15,TGCGCCAGCAGCTTGGCCGGGACAGGGGTAGATACGCAGTATTTT,CASSLAGTGVDTQYF
TRBV7-2,-,TRBJ1-1,-,12,TGTGCCAGCAGCTTGGAATACCTTGAAGCTTTCTTT,CASSLEYLEAFF
TRBV18,-,TRBJ2-7,-,15,TGTGCCAGCTCACCAGGGTCCCGGGATCCTGAAGAGCAGTACTTC,CASSPGSRDPEEQYF
TRBV5-1,-,TRBJ1-4,-,15,TGCGCCAGCAGCTTCCTGCCCGGCAGGGATGAAAAACTGTTTTTT,CASSFLPGRDEKLFF
TRBV25-1,-,TRBJ2-7,TRBD1,14,TGTGCCAGCCGGGACAGGGCCGCGAGATACGAGCAGTACTTC,CASRDRAARYEQYF
TRBV6-5,-,TRBJ1-2,-,13,TGTGCCAGCCGCGACGGGGGACTACATGGCTACACCTTC,CASRDGGLHGYTF
TRBV5-1,-,TRBJ2-3,TRBD2,18,TGCGCCAGCAGCTTGGTCGCAATAGCGGGGATTAGCACAGATACGCAGTATTTT,CASSLVAIAGISTDTQYF
TRBV4-3,-,TRBJ2-1,TRBD2,16,TGCGCCAGCAGCCCCGCAGGGCAGGGAGGGCACAATGAGCAGTTCTTC,CASSPAGQGGHNEQFF
TRBV7-8,few,TRBJ2-7,TRBD1,15,TGTGCCAGCAGCCCACGCGGGACAGGAGGGGACGAGCAGTACTTC,CASSPRGTGGDEQYF
TRBV30,-,TRBJ1-1,-,14,TGTGCCTGGAGTGGAACGCTTGTGAACACTGAAGCTTTCTTT,CAWSGTLVNTEAFF
TRBV6-1,-,TRBJ1-5,-,15,TGTGCCAGCAGTGAAGCCCGGGCCCTAGATCAGCCCCAGCATTTT,CASSEARALDQPQHF
TRBV7-2,once,TRBJ2-5,-,14,TGTGCCAGCAGCTTAGTTTTTGACGCGGGGACCCAGTACTTC,CASSLVFDAGTQYF
TRBV19,-,TRBJ2-7,TRBD2,18,TGTGCCAGTAGTTCGGAAGGGACTAGCGGGAGTTTCTCCTACGAGCAGTACTTC,CASSSEGTSGSFSYEQYF
TRBV7-4,-,TRBJ2-7,-,13,TGTGCCAGGTGGGGGCCGAAAAACTACGAGCAGTACTTC,CARWGPKNYEQYF
TRBV5-4,-,TRBJ2-2,TRBD1,15,TGTGCCAGCAGCCGGGACAGGACTAACACCGGGGAGCTGTTTTTT,CASSRDRTNTGELFF
TRBV28,-,TRBJ1-5,-,13,TGTGCCAGCAGTTTAGGGAGTAATCAGCCCCAGCATTTT,CASSLGSNQPQHF
TRBV7-9,few,TRBJ1-2,-,11,TGTGCAGGCCCCGGGGTTGATGGCTACACCTTC,CAGPGVDGYTF
TRBV7-3,-,TRBJ2-3,-,16,TGTGCCAGCAGCTTACAAATGGGGGCAGGGCCAGATACGCAGTATTTT,CASSLQMGAGPDTQYF
TRBV18,-,TRBJ2-5,-,14,TGTGCCAGCTCACCACTAGGGATGAGGGAGACCCAGTACTTC,CASSPLGMRETQYF
TRBV9,-,TRBJ1-3,-,16,TGTGCCAGCAGCGTAGAGCTCCCTAGCTCTGGAAACACCATATATTTT,CASSVELPSSGNTIYF
TRBV11-3,-,TRBJ2-1,TRBD2,16,TGTGCCAGCTCCGGTTTTGGACTAGCGGGAGGTCATGAGCAGTTCTTC,CASSGFGLAGGHEQFF
TRBV5-4,-,TRBJ2-2,TRBD1,16,TGTGCCAGCAGCTTCGGAGGGACAGGGGGAAACGGGGAGCTGTTTTTT,CASSFGGTGGNGELFF
TRBV9,-,TRBJ1-3,-,14,TGTGCCAGCAGCGTGGGGGACTCTGGAAACACCATATATTTT,CASSVGDSGNTIYF
TRBV28,-,TRBJ2-3,-,14,TGTGCCAGCAGTTTAAAAAGCTCCACAGATACGCAGTATTTT,CASSLKSSTDTQYF
TRBV18,-,TRBJ1-2,-,15,TGTGCCAGCTCACCACTCGAGGACAGCAACTATGGCTACACCTTC,CASSPLEDSNYGYTF
TRBV28,-,TRBJ1-5,TRBD1,15,TGTGCCAGCAGTTTAAGAGGGGGCGCAGGTCAGCCCCAGCATTTT,CASSLRGGAGQPQHF
TRBV18,-,TRBJ2-1,-,14,TGTGCCAGCTCAACGCAATCTATGGCCTTTGGGCAGTTCTTC,CASSTQSMAFGQFF
TRBV5-4,-,TRBJ2-7,TRBD2,14,TGTGCCAGCAGCGGTAGCGGGAGGCAGGGCGAGCAGTACTTC,CASSGSGRQGEQYF
TRBV7-3,-,TRBJ2-7,TRBD2,15,TGTGCCAGCAGCGTCGGAAGAGCGGGATACAACGAGCAGTACTTC,CASSVGRAGYNEQYF
TRBV19,-,TRBJ2-1,-,13,TGTGCCAGTAGTCTCACCAACACAAATGAGCAGTTCTTC,CASSLTNTNEQFF
TRBV7-3,-,TRBJ1-1,-,13,TGTGCCAGCAGCTTATCTATAAACACTGAAGCTTTCTTT,CASSLSINTEAFF
TRBV6-5,-,TRBJ1-1,TRBD1,15,TGTGCCAGCAGGGGACAGGGGGCAGGAAACACTGAAGCTTTCTTT,CASRGQGAGNTEAFF
TRBV7-2,once,TRBJ2-7,-,14,TGTGCCAGCAGCTTAGGGCCCCAGACGGGCGAGCAGTACTTC,CASSLGPQTGEQYF
TRBV27,-,TRBJ2-2,TRBD1,17,TGTGCCAGCAGTCTCTCCCCCCGGGACAGATTTTCCGGGGAGCTGTTTTTT,CASSLSPRDRFSGELFF
TRBV27,-,TRBJ1-5,-,14,TGTGCCAGCAGTTTATTCGGGAGCAATCAGCCCCAGCATTTT,CASSLFGSNQPQHF